Described below is a single T cell receptor (beta chain) sequence and its context. This CDR3 has 15 residues. Trimming cost V 4 bases and J 4 bases; bases outside gene matches: 8. Germline CDR1 is SGHNT and CDR2 is YENEEA. The repertoire was sequenced with immunoSEQ multiplex PCR; TCRdb's copy has only in-frame clones and lacks some. The sample contains more than 1,000 clones, around 24% of which appear only once. This sample is drawn from a study of T cells in localized non-small cell lung cancer. V gene TRBV11-3 combines with J gene TRBJ2-3; 7 bases line up with TRBD2. The specimen comprised normal lung tissue next to the tumor, sampled before any cancer treatment. The TCR was taken from a male donor at least 60 years old with stage II squamous cell lung carcinoma. CDR3 loop: CASSSRDYQADTQYF. CDR3 nucleotide sequence: TGTGCCAGCAGCTCCCGGGACTACCAGGCAGATACGCAGTATTTT.